Sequencing of this T cell receptor beta chain was carried out in a study of blood T cell repertoires in COVID-19. Profiling relied on immunoSEQ multiplex PCR, and the TCRdb table lists in-frame clones only, not all of them. The sample yields fewer than 600,000 clones, approximately 92% seen once. Germline V CDR1 and CDR2: DFQATT, SNEGSKA (reference sequence). V lost 3 bases and J lost 4; bases outside the gene matches: 10. CDR3 length equals 15 residues. J is TRBJ2-5 and V is TRBV20-1, with 8 bases fitting TRBD1. Sequenced material: peripheral blood. This sequence originates from a man younger than 35 with COVID-19, enrolled during active disease. The CDR3 is CSASNPRGRGETQYF. The CDR3 nucleotides are TGCAGTGCTAGTAATCCCAGGGGGCGCGGAGAGACCCAGTACTTC.